These 13 T cell receptor beta chains share one sample of origin, sequenced in a study of blood T cell repertoires in COVID-19. Some clones are missing from TCRdb's copy, which holds only in-frame ones; the method was immunoSEQ multiplex PCR. There are fewer than 700,000 clones in the sample; around 90% occur only once, and roughly 8% lies in the top ten. The sequencing input was peripheral blood. These receptors originate from a woman between 50 and 59 years old with COVID-19, enrolled during active disease.

V usage is TRBV5-1 and J usage is TRBJ2-7, with TRBD1 matching 8 bases. This CDR3 contains 13 residues. V lost 4 bases and J lost 3; bases outside the gene matches: 3. Germline CDR1 is SGHRS and CDR2 is YFSETQ. In DNA, the CDR3 is TGCGCCAGCAGCGGAGGACAGGGCTACGAGCAGTACTTC. This encodes CASSGGQGYEQYF.

The chain has TRBV11-2 and TRBJ2-1, with TRBD1 as a possible D gene (6 bases). Germline CDR1 and CDR2: SGHAT and FQNNGV. The CDR3 covers 15 residues. V was shortened by 1 base and J by 13 bases, with 20 bases between the two germline ends. This CDR3 is CASSLGGTGWGPQFF. DNA of the CDR3: TGTGCCAGCAGCTTAGGCGGAACAGGGTGGGGGCCCCAGTTCTTC. Combining the CDR3 with reference TRBV11-2 and TRBJ2-1 gives the whole variable domain EAGVAQSPRYKIIEKRQSVAFWCNPISGHATLYWYQQILGQGPKLLIQFQNNGVVDDSQLPKDRFSAERLKGVDSTLKIQPAKLEDSAVYLCASSLGGTGWGPQFFGPGTRLTVL.

The rearrangement links TRBV7-9 to TRBJ2-2; no reliable D call. Per the germline V gene, CDR1 is SEHNR and CDR2 is FQNEAQ (reference sequence). This CDR3 region has 14 residues. The germline V and J ends were trimmed by 5 bases and 4 bases, with 11 bases remaining between them. CDR3 bases: TGTGCCAGCAGCCCCGGGTCGGGCACCGGGGAGCTGTTTTTT. This gives the protein CASSPGSGTGELFF.

The CDR3 nucleotides are TGTGCCAGCAGCTTAGTGGACAGCCACAATGAGCAGTTCTTC. Protein product: CASSLVDSHNEQFF. The chain employs TRBV7-6 and TRBJ2-1, with D possibly matching TRBD1 (6 bases). Per germline, CDR1 SGHVS and CDR2 FNYEAQ. This CDR3 has 14 residues. V was trimmed by 1 base and J by 5 bases, leaving 9 bases between them. The full variable domain, rest sourced from reference TRBV7-6 and TRBJ2-1, is GAGVSQSPRYKVTKRGQDVALRCDPISGHVSLYWYRQALGQGPEFLTYFNYEAQQDKSGLPNDRFSAERPEGSISTLTIQRTEQRDSAMYRCASSLVDSHNEQFFGPGTRLTVL.

The chain uses TRBV29-1 and TRBJ2-7, with a weak D call TRBD2 (6 bases). V was clipped by 7 bases and J by 3 bases, with 16 bases between them. Germline CDR1 is SQVTM and CDR2 is ANQGSEA. The CDR3 loop spans 13 amino acids. The CDR3 region is CSALGGRGYEQYF. The CDR3 DNA reads as TGCAGCGCGTTGGGGGGTCGAGGCTACGAGCAGTACTTC.

The chain is built from TRBV3-1 (or the pseudogene TRBV3-2) and TRBJ1-6; D unclear. V gave up 1 base and J gave up 10 bases, with 17 bases separating them. CDR1 LGHDT and CDR2 YNNKEL come from the germline V gene (reference sequence). The CDR3 runs to 16 residues. In nucleotides, the CDR3 is TGTGCCAGCAGCCAAGTGCTCGGACTCCTCGGGTCACCCCTCCACTTT. Protein: CASSQVLGLLGSPLHF.

The V and J genes are TRBV11-2 and TRBJ1-5, with TRBD1 as a possible D gene (6 bases). The CDR3 loop spans 13 amino acids. V was clipped by 5 bases and J by 4 bases, with 9 bases between them. Germline lookup yields CDR1 SGHAT and CDR2 FQNNGV. This CDR3 reads CASSRGQNQPQHF. The CDR3 DNA follows: TGTGCCAGCAGCCGGGGACAAAATCAGCCCCAGCATTTT. Full variable domain (outside the CDR3, taken from reference TRBV11-2 and TRBJ1-5): EAGVAQSPRYKIIEKRQSVAFWCNPISGHATLYWYQQILGQGPKLLIQFQNNGVVDDSQLPKDRFSAERLKGVDSTLKIQPAKLEDSAVYLCASSRGQNQPQHFGDGTRLSIL.

The chain links TRBV5-1 to TRBJ1-1; 7 bases align to TRBD1. The CDR3 has 14 residues. V shed 4 bases, J shed 4 bases, and the junction held 7 bases outside the gene matches. Per the germline V gene, CDR1 is SGHRS and CDR2 is YFSETQ. In DNA, the CDR3 is TGCGCCAGCAGCCTCCAGGGGGGACCCACTGAAGCTTTCTTT. Translating gives CASSLQGGPTEAFF.

The V gene is TRBV30, the J gene TRBJ2-7, with a tentative D call TRBD2 (5 bases). Looked up from germline, CDR1 is GTSNPN and CDR2 is SVGIG (reference sequence). Trimming pared 7 bases from V and 6 bases from J, leaving 13 bases between. The CDR3 extends over 11 amino acids. The DNA of the CDR3 is TGTGCCTTGTCGAGGGAGTCCGAGCAGTACTTC. It translates to CALSRESEQYF.

The gene calls are TRBV5-1 and TRBJ2-2; TRBD1 aligns across 7 bases. Unmatched junction bases numbered 7, after V lost 0 bases and J lost 2 bases. The CDR3 is made up of 17 amino acids. Looked up from germline, CDR1 is SGHRS and CDR2 is YFSETQ. Written as DNA, the CDR3 is TGCGCCAGCAGCTTGGGAAGAGGACAGGTCAACACCGGGGAGCTGTTTTTT. This sequence encodes CASSLGRGQVNTGELFF.

The chain links TRBV25-1 to TRBJ1-1, with D tentatively TRBD1 (5 bases). V was trimmed by 4 bases and J by 4 bases, leaving 10 bases between them. Germline V gene sequence: CDR1 MGHDK, CDR2 SYGVNS. CDR3 size: 13 residues. The CDR3 DNA reads TGTGCCAGCAGTGCCTCAGGGATCACTGAAGCTTTCTTT. Translated, it gives CASSASGITEAFF.

The chain is built from TRBV7-9 and TRBJ2-3; D not resolved. This CDR3 has 12 amino acids. CDR1 SEHNR and CDR2 FQNEAQ come from the germline V gene (reference sequence). V was shortened by 3 bases and J by 6 bases, with 7 bases between the two germline ends. The CDR3 protein is CASSFSGDTQYF. CDR3 nucleotides: TGTGCCAGCAGCTTTTCCGGGGATACGCAGTATTTT.

The CDR3 coding sequence is TGTGCCAGCAGCTGGGACACCCTCTCTGGGGCCAACGTCCTGACTTTC. This translates into CASSWDTLSGANVLTF. V usage is TRBV5-8 and J usage is TRBJ2-6; a possible D gene is TRBD1 (6 bases). The V gene's germline CDR1 is SGHTS and CDR2 YDEGEE. The CDR3 runs to 16 residues. V dropped 3 bases and J dropped 0 bases, with 10 bases sitting between them.